Listed below are T cell receptor beta chains from one sample, sequenced in a study of T cell responses to AZD1222 COVID-19 vaccine. The assay was immunoSEQ multiplex PCR, and TCRdb's table has in-frame clones only and misses some. The sample holds 85,000 to 110,000 clones; 90% are singletons and the top ten take about 5%. Sequencing was performed on peripheral blood, taken on day 0 of AZD1222 vaccination. Receptors originate from an adult in good health. Each CDR3 is given with its conserved first and last residue. The D gene is left open where the match is weak. Only some rows state a clone size, as once, few, many or a class for expanded clones.

TRBJ1-1,NA,TRBV3-1/TRBV3-2,once,CASARRGNTEAFF,TGTGCCAGCGCCCGGAGAGGTAACACTGAAGCTTTCTTT
TRBJ1-1,NA,TRBV28,few,CASSLRGAGFTEAFF,TGTGCCAGCAGTTTACGAGGAGCTGGCTTCACTGAAGCTTTCTTT
TRBJ2-7,NA,TRBV6-2/TRBV6-3,NA,CASSGVRQGAPYEQYF,TGTGCCAGCAGCGGGGTACGTCAGGGAGCCCCCTACGAGCAGTACTTC
TRBJ1-1,NA,TRBV7-9,few,CASSLSRNTEAFF,TGTGCCAGCAGCTTGAGTCGGAACACTGAAGCTTTCTTT
TRBJ2-1,NA,TRBV27,NA,CASSPRTNSGNEQFF,TGTGCCAGCAGTCCTCGGACTAATAGTGGCAATGAGCAGTTCTTC
TRBJ2-3,NA,TRBV21-1,NA,CASTDAQGAADTQYF,TGTGCCAGCACCGACGCCCAGGGGGCCGCAGATACGCAGTATTTT
TRBJ1-5,NA,TRBV19,NA,CASSIGVPSNQPQHF,TGTGCCAGTAGTATAGGTGTTCCTAGCAATCAGCCCCAGCATTTT
TRBJ2-2,NA,TRBV6-4,NA,CASSDGGASNTGELFF,TGTGCCAGCAGTGATGGAGGCGCATCGAACACCGGGGAGCTGTTTTTT
TRBJ2-7,NA,TRBV21-1,NA,CASGRGASRINSYEQYF,TGTGCCAGCGGTAGGGGGGCTAGCCGAATCAACTCCTACGAGCAGTACTTC
TRBJ2-7,NA,TRBV25-1,NA,CASRGGFEAPTYEQYF,TGTGCCAGCAGGGGGGGTTTCGAAGCCCCTACCTACGAGCAGTACTTC
TRBJ2-5,TRBD2,TRBV7-6,NA,CAAAGSGAQQETQYF,TGTGCCGCAGCGGGATCCGGGGCGCAACAAGAGACCCAGTACTTC
TRBJ1-3,NA,TRBV15,NA,CATSRDKASGSGNTIYF,TGTGCCACCAGCAGAGATAAGGCCTCAGGTTCTGGAAACACCATATATTTT
TRBJ2-1,NA,TRBV30,NA,CAWSIQESSYNEQFF,TGTGCCTGGAGTATCCAGGAGAGCTCCTACAATGAGCAGTTCTTC
TRBJ2-7,NA,TRBV15,NA,CATSRDGGLAYEQYF,TGTGCCACCAGCAGAGATGGGGGACTCGCCTACGAGCAGTACTTC
TRBJ1-3,NA,TRBV5-8,NA,CASSLAGGAFSGNTIYF,TGTGCCAGCAGCTTGGCCGGTGGGGCTTTCTCTGGAAACACCATATATTTT
TRBJ1-2,TRBD1,TRBV5-4,NA,CASSPRRTGGDSGYTF,TGTGCCAGCAGCCCGAGACGGACAGGGGGCGATTCTGGCTACACCTTC
TRBJ2-7,TRBD2,TRBV4-2,NA,CASSQELAGGIGDYEQYF,TGTGCCAGCAGCCAAGAACTAGCGGGGGGTATCGGGGACTACGAGCAGTACTTC
TRBJ1-2,NA,TRBV25-1,NA,CASSASEGQLGYGYTF,TGTGCCAGCAGTGCCTCGGAAGGACAGCTTGGCTATGGCTACACCTTC
TRBJ2-7,TRBD1,TRBV28,NA,CASSLRTGGDYTYEQYF,TGTGCCAGCAGTTTACGGACAGGGGGAGACTATACGTACGAGCAGTACTTC
TRBJ2-2,NA,TRBV4-1,NA,CASSHRAGSGELFF,TGCGCCAGCAGCCACCGGGCGGGGTCCGGGGAGCTGTTTTTT
TRBJ2-2,TRBD2,TRBV5-5,NA,CASSFHAPGGVIGELFF,TGTGCCAGCAGCTTCCACGCCCCCGGGGGGGTCATCGGGGAGCTGTTTTTT
TRBJ2-7,TRBD2,TRBV18,NA,CASSLASGGAGDEQYF,TGTGCCAGCTCACTAGCTAGCGGGGGGGCTGGCGACGAGCAGTACTTC
TRBJ1-6,NA,TRBV6-5,NA,CASSRYNNSPLHF,TGTGCCAGCAGTCGCTACAACAATTCACCCCTCCACTTT
TRBJ2-1,TRBD2,TRBV7-9,NA,CASSLGLAGNEQFF,TGTGCCAGCAGCTTGGGGCTAGCGGGGAATGAGCAGTTCTTC
TRBJ2-7,TRBD1,TRBV29-1,NA,CSVVEGQAYEQYF,TGCAGCGTTGTAGAGGGACAGGCCTACGAGCAGTACTTC
TRBJ2-3,NA,TRBV12-3/TRBV12-4,NA,CASSLIGDTQYF,TGTGCCAGCAGTTTAATAGGGGATACGCAGTATTTT
TRBJ2-7,NA,TRBV29-1,NA,CSVAARGPSYEQYF,TGCAGCGTAGCTGCCAGGGGCCCTTCCTACGAGCAGTACTTC
TRBJ1-5,NA,TRBV2,NA,CASSGIQGNQPQHF,TGTGCCAGCAGTGGAATACAGGGTAATCAGCCCCAGCATTTT
TRBJ1-1,NA,TRBV7-8,NA,CASSSLGWEAFF,TGTGCCAGCAGCTCCCTTGGGTGGGAAGCTTTCTTT
TRBJ1-5,NA,TRBV10-3,NA,CAISDMGGSNQPQHF,TGTGCCATCAGTGATATGGGGGGCAGCAATCAGCCCCAGCATTTT
TRBJ1-2,TRBD1,TRBV18,NA,CASSPGTGGWDGYTF,TGTGCCAGCTCACCGGGGACAGGGGGCTGGGATGGCTACACCTTC
TRBJ1-4,NA,TRBV27,NA,CASSVTGTATNEKLFF,TGTGCCAGCAGTGTCACAGGGACTGCAACTAATGAAAAACTGTTTTTT
TRBJ1-5,NA,TRBV7-8,NA,CASSLASGFTTGAYQPQHF,TGTGCCAGCAGCTTAGCGAGCGGGTTTACGACGGGAGCATATCAGCCCCAGCATTTT
TRBJ1-5,NA,TRBV10-3,NA,CAISGTYMGGDQPQHF,TGTGCCATCAGTGGGACCTACATGGGGGGAGATCAGCCCCAGCATTTT
TRBJ1-1,NA,TRBV10-1,NA,CASRLASGTEAFF,TGCGCCAGCCGCTTAGCATCGGGCACTGAAGCTTTCTTT
TRBJ2-7,NA,TRBV5-1,NA,CASSFSMGGHYEQYF,TGCGCCAGCAGCTTTAGCATGGGGGGTCACTACGAGCAGTACTTC
TRBJ2-6,TRBD1,TRBV5-6,once,CASSLTGANSGANVLTF,TGTGCCAGCAGCTTGACAGGGGCGAACTCTGGGGCCAACGTCCTGACTTTC